This T cell receptor beta chain was profiled in a study of post-analysis software for immune sequencing data. Study-level background: The study covered relapsing-remitting, secondary progressive and progressive-relapsing courses of multiple sclerosis. General study results and limits: Normalized Chao1 diversity was significantly lower in multiple sclerosis patients than in controls. Several TRBV segments were more frequent in patients than controls; TRBV5-6, TRBV5-1 and TRBV20-1 belonged to this group. Strong co-clustering by F measure was evident for samples that had been prepared in the same batch.

The ends were cut back, 6 bases at V and 1 base at J, with 16 bases in the middle. The CDR3 loop spans 17 amino acids. Germline assignment: CDR1 SEHNR and CDR2 FQNEAQ (reference sequence). Researchers reported that TCR beta cDNA libraries carried unique molecular identifiers. T cells numbering roughly 1 to 10 million yielded a few hundred thousand cDNA molecules. TCRdb independently ran MiXCR on the PCR reads; one entry per CDR3 protein. The sample shows 650,000 to 900,000 distinct CDR3 sequences, under 60% of them seen only once. Turning to this clonotype: The antigen remains undetermined.

The TCR sequence derives from a girl aged 5-17 years with multiple sclerosis. The chain has TRBV7-9 and TRBJ2-6; either TRBD1 or TRBD2 may supply D (5 bases each). What was sequenced was blood. The CDR3 here is CASSGTVVLSGANVLTF. CDR3 bases: TGTGCCAGCAGTGGGACGGTCGTGTTGTCTGGGGCCAACGTCCTGACTTTC.